The 17 T cell receptor beta chains in this list originate from one sample, sequenced in a study of blood T cell repertoires in COVID-19. Repertoires were generated with immunoSEQ multiplex PCR, while TCRdb's copy carries only in-frame clones and drops some. The table includes around 370,000 clones, around 91% detected once. Sequenced input: peripheral blood. These receptors all stem from a woman aged 18-29 years who had recovered from COVID-19.

The gene calls are TRBV5-6 and TRBJ1-5; 10 nucleotides agree with TRBD1. CDR3 length: 16 amino acids. The V gene end was trimmed by 4 bases and the J gene end by 4 bases; junction bases not matched to a gene: 8. The germline V gene has CDR1 SGHDT and CDR2 YYEEEE. The CDR3 DNA reads TGTGCCAGCAGCCACGGGACAGGGGATTCAAATCAGCCCCAGCATTTT. It is translated as CASSHGTGDSNQPQHF.

This clone was detected only a few times. This chain connects TRBV18 to TRBJ1-6, with D unresolved. The length of the CDR3 is 14 residues. The germline V gene encodes CDR1 KGHSH and CDR2 LQKENI. Trimming cost V 5 bases and J 7 bases, with 12 bases left between them. CDR3 bases: TGTGCCAGCTCATCAGGAGGGAACAATTCACCCCTCCACTTT. This sequence encodes CASSSGGNNSPLHF.

This chain links TRBV5-4 with TRBJ1-2; 8 positions agree with TRBD1. The CDR3 totals 16 residues. CDR1 is SGHNT, CDR2 YYREEE, per germline (reference sequence). V lost 0 bases to trimming and J lost 4 bases; unmatched junction nucleotides: 8. CDR3 region: CASSLEVGQAIYGYTF. DNA of the CDR3: TGTGCCAGCAGCTTGGAAGTGGGACAGGCGATCTATGGCTACACCTTC.

This clone has only one observation. V and J are TRBV7-8 and TRBJ2-1; 10 bases map to TRBD2. The germline CDR1 and CDR2 sequences are SGHVS and FQNEAQ. CDR3 length: 15 amino acids. Unmatched junction bases numbered 5, after V lost 2 bases and J lost 7 bases. CDR3 loop: CASSLYVTSGNEQFF. The DNA of the CDR3 is TGTGCCAGCAGCTTATATGTGACTAGCGGGAATGAGCAGTTCTTC.

This clone has a single count. The J gene is TRBJ2-1, the V gene TRBV24-1; 8 bases match TRBD2. V was pared by 1 base and J by 8 bases, with 6 bases of the junction left unmatched. This CDR3 is 15 amino acids long. CDR1 is KGHDR and CDR2 is SFDVKD in the germline V gene. CDR3 bases: TGTGCCACCAGTGATTTTGGGACTAGGGGGGATGAGCAGTTCTTC. It codes for CATSDFGTRGDEQFF.

Comment on this clone: The same CDR3 arises from other DNA sequences in this sample as well. The V and J genes are TRBV6-5 and TRBJ1-2, with D perhaps matching TRBD1 (6 bases). Germline assignment: CDR1 MNHEY and CDR2 SVGAGI. The CDR3 contains 13 residues. With 5 bases removed from V and 2 bases from J, the gap between germline ends came to 9 bases. The chain's CDR3 is CASSRQDNYGYTF. The CDR3, as DNA: TGTGCCAGCAGTCGACAGGACAACTATGGCTACACCTTC.

This chain uses TRBV28 with TRBJ2-2, with D maybe TRBD1 (5 bases). In germline, CDR1 is MDHEN, CDR2 SYDVKM. The CDR3 extends over 15 amino acids. Trimming removed 3 bases from V and 6 bases from J, with 14 bases in between. CDR3 sequence (DNA): TGTGCCAGCAGTTTGGGGCTACAAGTCCCCGGGGAGCTGTTTTTT. Protein sequence: CASSLGLQVPGELFF.

The genes are TRBV5-1 and TRBJ2-5; D perhaps matches TRBD1 (6 bases). The CDR3 spans 16 residues. Between the trimmed V and J ends, which lost 0 bases and 1 base, there was a span of 13 bases. In germline, CDR1 is SGHRS, CDR2 YFSETQ. CDR3 bases: TGCGCCAGCAGCTTGGCCCTGGACAGCCGCCAAGAGACCCAGTACTTC. It yields the protein CASSLALDSRQETQYF.

This clone came up a few times. The rearrangement links TRBV19 to TRBJ1-6, with TRBD1 matching over 7 bases. Germline CDR1 is LNHDA and CDR2 is SQIVND (reference sequence). The CDR3 is made up of 14 amino acids. The junction had 5 bases not matched to a gene; V was cut back by 5 bases and J by 7 bases. DNA for the CDR3: TGTGCCAGTAGTCGGGACAGTGAAAATTCACCCCTCCACTTT. Its translation is CASSRDSENSPLHF.

The chain has TRBV19 and TRBJ1-5, with 10 bases identical to TRBD1. V gave up 4 bases and J gave up 0 bases; unmatched junction bases: 12. Germline lookup yields CDR1 LNHDA and CDR2 SQIVND (reference sequence). The CDR3 is 19 amino acids. CDR3 coding DNA: TGTGCCAGTAGTAAAAACCGGGACAGGGGAGCCTATAGCAATCAGCCCCAGCATTTT. Protein: CASSKNRDRGAYSNQPQHF.

J is TRBJ2-7 and V is TRBV10-2; 8 positions match TRBD2. The CDR3 contains 15 residues. V gave up 0 bases and J gave up 5 bases; unmatched junction bases: 6. Germline V gene data show CDR1 as WSHSY and CDR2 as SAAADI. Here the CDR3 reads CASSESIGRVNEQYV. In DNA form, the CDR3 reads TGCGCCAGCAGTGAGTCGATCGGGAGGGTCAACGAGCAGTACGTC.

The chain links TRBV24-1 to TRBJ2-1; 11 bases line up with TRBD2. Germline values: CDR1 KGHDR, CDR2 SFDVKD. The CDR3 covers 22 residues. The ends lost 0 bases at V and 7 bases at J; junction bases unmatched: 22. CDR3 loop: CATSDLPEGGGSSGRARNEQFF. DNA of the CDR3: TGTGCCACCAGTGATTTGCCGGAGGGGGGTGGAAGTAGCGGGAGGGCCAGAAATGAGCAGTTCTTC.

The V gene is TRBV28, the J gene TRBJ1-2; 7 bases map to TRBD1. Germline CDR1 is MDHEN and CDR2 is SYDVKM. The CDR3 totals 16 residues. Trimming at V came to 5 bases and at J to 0 bases, leaving 9 bases not matched to a gene. The chain's CDR3 is CASSTSGGVANYGYTF. CDR3 sequence (DNA): TGTGCCAGCAGTACCTCAGGGGGAGTTGCTAACTATGGCTACACCTTC.

This sequence joins TRBV14 and TRBJ1-2; D remains unclear. Germline assignment: CDR1 SGHDN and CDR2 FVKESK. The ends were cut back, 4 bases at V and 1 base at J, with 7 bases in the middle. The length of the CDR3 is 13 residues. Here the CDR3 DNA reads TGTGCCAGCAGCCCCAGTGTTAACTATGGCTACACCTTC. Translating it yields CASSPSVNYGYTF. Together with reference TRBV14 and TRBJ1-2, the CDR3 gives the full variable domain: EAGVTQFPSHSVIEKGQTVTLRCDPISGHDNLYWYRRVMGKEIKFLLHFVKESKQDESGMPNNRFLAERTGGTYSTLKVQPAELEDSGVYFCASSPSVNYGYTFGSGTRLTVV.

The J gene is TRBJ2-2, the V gene TRBV13, with 9 nucleotides matching TRBD2. CDR1 is PRHDT and CDR2 is FYEKMQ in the germline V gene (reference sequence). There are 16 residues in the CDR3. V trimming: 5 bases; J trimming: 5 bases; junction bases outside the gene matches: 9. The CDR3 loop reads CASSMLTSGITGELFF. Here the CDR3 DNA reads TGTGCCAGCAGCATGCTGACTAGCGGAATAACCGGGGAGCTGTTTTTT.

This chain connects TRBV6-1 to TRBJ2-1; D might be TRBD2 (5 bases). Germline CDR1 reads MNHNS; CDR2 reads SASEGT. CDR3 length: 14 residues. V was pared by 0 bases and J by 10 bases, with 13 bases between. CDR3 coding DNA: TGTGCCAGCAGTGAAGCGTTGGAGGTTGGGGAGCAGTTCTTC. Amino acids: CASSEALEVGEQFF.

V usage is TRBV19 and J usage is TRBJ1-5; no clear D gene. The length of the CDR3 is 9 residues. Germline CDR1 and CDR2: LNHDA and SQIVND (reference sequence). Trimming took 9 bases from V and 6 from J, leaving 3 bases between them. CDR3 sequence: CASGQPQHF. The DNA for the CDR3 is TGTGCCAGCGGTCAGCCCCAGCATTTT.